The 20 T cell receptor beta chains presented below share a single source sample, sequenced in a study of cytomegalovirus exposure and HLA in healthy donors. PCR employed 60 Vbeta and 13 Jbeta primers. Method: immunoSEQ multiplex PCR; TCRdb's copy keeps in-frame clones and lacks some. The sample consists of about 110,000 clones, 70% of them appearing once. The sequenced sample consisted of PBMCs. The receptors come from a man aged 25-45 years in good health and CMV-seropositive.

The chain carries TRBV28 and TRBJ2-6; tentative D call: TRBD2 (5 bases). The CDR3 contains 17 residues. V lost 6 bases and J 0 bases, leaving 15 bases between the germline ends. Per the germline V gene, CDR1 is MDHEN and CDR2 is SYDVKM. CDR3: CASRLRGGSSGANVLTF. CDR3 sequence (DNA): TGTGCCAGCAGACTTAGAGGAGGTTCCTCTGGGGCCAACGTCCTGACTTTC.

The chain uses TRBV5-6 and TRBJ2-5; the D gene is possibly TRBD2 (7 bases). The germline V gene has CDR1 SGHDT and CDR2 YYEEEE. This CDR3 spans 15 amino acids. Trimming took 4 bases from V and 4 from J, leaving 17 bases between them. DNA for the CDR3: TGTGCCAGCAGCCTGTGGGGGGGGCGGGGAGAGACCCAGTACTTC. Its translation: CASSLWGGRGETQYF.

A few counts support this clone. The V and J genes are TRBV4-2 and TRBJ1-1; D is perhaps TRBD1 (5 bases). Trimming took 0 bases from V and 1 from J, leaving 6 bases between them. Per the germline V gene, CDR1 is LGHNA and CDR2 is YNFKEQ. The CDR3 spans 14 residues. The CDR3 DNA sequence: TGTGCCAGCAGCCAAGATCAGGGGAACACTGAAGCTTTCTTT. It is translated as CASSQDQGNTEAFF.

This sequence joins TRBV18 and TRBJ1-1; no reliable D call. The CDR3 is made up of 14 amino acids. CDR1 and CDR2 from the germline V gene are KGHSH and LQKENI. V lost 6 bases to trimming and J lost 3 bases, with 14 bases between them. CDR3 coding DNA: TGTGCCAGCTCCCTGCAGGAGGGAGACACTGAAGCTTTCTTT. Translated: CASSLQEGDTEAFF.

This clone has only a few counts. The rearrangement links TRBV11-2 to TRBJ2-1; 8 positions agree with TRBD1. J lost 6 bases, V lost 5 bases, and 9 bases had no gene match. Germline loops: CDR1 SGHAT, CDR2 FQNNGV. The CDR3 loop spans 15 amino acids. The chain's CDR3 is CASSIGTGRFNEQFF. Here the CDR3 DNA reads TGTGCCAGCAGCATTGGGACAGGAAGATTCAATGAGCAGTTCTTC.

The V gene is TRBV9, the J gene TRBJ2-1, with D tentatively TRBD1 (6 bases). V was shortened by 0 bases and J by 4 bases, with 8 bases between the two germline ends. Per germline, CDR1 SGDLS and CDR2 YYNGEE. The CDR3 consists of 14 residues. In DNA form, the CDR3 reads TGTGCCAGCAGCGTAGGGACAGATTACAATGAGCAGTTCTTC. It translates to CASSVGTDYNEQFF.

This chain links TRBV5-1 with TRBJ2-1; TRBD2 matches at 7 bases. V trimming: 0 bases; J trimming: 6 bases; junction bases outside the gene matches: 9. The CDR3 covers 16 residues. CDR1 SGHRS and CDR2 YFSETQ come from the germline V gene. Here the CDR3 DNA reads TGCGCCAGCAGCTTGGTTGCGGGAGTAAACTGCAATGAGCAGTTCTTC. This sequence encodes CASSLVAGVNCNEQFF.

The chain joins TRBV5-1 to TRBJ2-3; TRBD1 agrees at 8 bases. The ends lost 4 bases at V and 4 bases at J; junction bases unmatched: 5. Germline CDR1 is SGHRS and CDR2 is YFSETQ. This CDR3 has 14 amino acids. In DNA, the CDR3 is TGCGCCAGCAGCGCCGACAGGGGCGCAGATACGCAGTATTTT. Its translation: CASSADRGADTQYF.

The chain joins TRBV27 to TRBJ1-2; 10 bases are a match to TRBD1. V was clipped by 5 bases and J by 3 bases; unmatched bases: 0. Germline-derived CDR1 and CDR2 are MNHEY and SMNVEV (reference sequence). The CDR3 is 13 residues long. The CDR3 here is CASSGTGDYGYTF. The CDR3, as DNA: TGTGCCAGCAGTGGGACAGGGGACTATGGCTACACCTTC.

The CDR3 DNA sequence: TGTGCCAGCAGTTACTTAGCGGGGGGGCTTTACGAGCAGTACTTC. This sequence encodes CASSYLAGGLYEQYF. The chain recombines TRBV6-5 with TRBJ2-5; 11 bases fit TRBD2. The DNA end is more similar to TRBJ2-7, so the J call may be wrong. The CDR3 spans 15 residues. Germline assignment: CDR1 MNHEY and CDR2 SVGAGI.

The V call is TRBV7-3, the J call TRBJ2-3; 10 bases are a match to TRBD2. Germline V gene sequence: CDR1 SGHTA, CDR2 FQGTGA. Losses at the gene ends were 5 bases for V and 8 bases for J; bases not matched to a gene: 10. The CDR3 extends over 15 amino acids. CDR3 residues: CASSPSSGRMGTQYF. The CDR3 nucleotides read TGTGCCAGCAGCCCGTCTAGCGGGAGAATGGGTACGCAGTATTTT.

This clone turned up a few times. The chain uses TRBV27 and TRBJ2-3; TRBD1 might be the D (10 bases). CDR1 and CDR2 from the germline V gene are MNHEY and SMNVEV (reference sequence). V lost 4 bases to trimming and J lost 9 bases, with 23 bases between them. The CDR3 runs to 16 residues. The CDR3 sequence is CASSSPGQGSGGTQYF. The DNA for the CDR3 is TGTGCCAGCAGTTCCCCGGGACAGGGGAGCGGGGGGACGCAGTATTTT.

V gene TRBV7-3 combines with J gene TRBJ1-2; D gene unclear. CDR1 SGHTA and CDR2 FQGTGA come from the germline V gene. This CDR3 has 16 residues. V was shortened by 5 bases and J by 4 bases, with 20 bases between the two germline ends. CDR3 amino acids: CASSPQAGAVGYGYTF. The CDR3 nucleotides are TGTGCCAGCAGCCCCCAGGCAGGAGCGGTGGGCTATGGCTACACCTTC. The whole variable domain, filled in from reference TRBV7-3 and TRBJ1-2, reads GAGVSQTPSNKVTEKGKYVELRCDPISGHTALYWYRQSLGQGPEFLIYFQGTGAADDSGLPNDRFFAVRPEGSVSTLKIQRTERGDSAVYLCASSPQAGAVGYGYTFGSGTRLTVV.

The rearrangement links TRBV13 to TRBJ2-7, with 10 bases identical to TRBD1. Losses at the gene ends were 3 bases for V and 2 bases for J; bases not matched to a gene: 1. The CDR3 has 14 residues. Germline CDR1 is PRHDT and CDR2 is FYEKMQ (reference sequence). The CDR3 region has the DNA TGTGCCAGCAGCTTCGGGACAGGGGCCTACGAGCAGTACGTC. Its protein product is CASSFGTGAYEQYV.

This chain uses TRBV18 with TRBJ2-7; 7 positions match TRBD1. This CDR3 region has 14 residues. CDR1 KGHSH and CDR2 LQKENI come from the germline V gene. The V segment lost 3 bases and the J segment 7 bases; nucleotides outside the gene matches: 9. CDR3 coding DNA: TGTGCCAGCTCACCTCGACAGGGTTTGGAGGAGCAGTACTTC. This encodes CASSPRQGLEEQYF.

This clone was picked up a small number of times. The chain couples TRBV2 to TRBJ2-7, with D hard to call. This CDR3 is built from 13 residues. V lost 5 bases to trimming and J lost 6 bases, with 14 bases between them. Looked up from germline, CDR1 is SNHLY and CDR2 is FYNNEI. The CDR3: CASSTRLLSEQYV. The CDR3 region has the DNA TGTGCCAGCAGTACGAGGCTTTTAAGCGAGCAGTACGTC.

The chain recombines TRBV7-9 with TRBJ2-2; 10 nucleotides align to TRBD1. This CDR3 has 15 residues. Germline CDR1 SEHNR, CDR2 FQNEAQ (reference sequence). V was pared by 3 bases and J by 6 bases, with 4 bases of the junction left unmatched. The CDR3 here is CASSFGTGVAGELFF. The CDR3 coding sequence is TGTGCCAGCAGCTTTGGGACAGGGGTGGCCGGGGAGCTGTTTTTT.

The chain uses TRBV28 and TRBJ1-5; 8 nucleotides agree with TRBD1. Per the germline V gene, CDR1 is MDHEN and CDR2 is SYDVKM. Trimming took 6 bases from V and 4 from J; bases not matched to a gene: 11. This CDR3 region has 16 residues. CDR3 region: CASSRRRTGQNQPQHF. The CDR3 bases are TGTGCCAGCAGCCGTCGACGGACAGGGCAGAATCAGCCCCAGCATTTT.

This sequence joins TRBV29-1 and TRBJ2-7; possible D gene TRBD2, 6 bases. In germline, CDR1 is SQVTM, CDR2 ANQGSEA. There are 14 residues in the CDR3. The V end was cut by 0 bases, the J end by 2 bases, with 11 bases between. CDR3 loop: CSVEEGTQAYEQYF. CDR3 bases: TGCAGCGTTGAAGAAGGGACTCAAGCCTACGAGCAGTACTTC.

This chain joins TRBV30 and TRBJ1-5; no firm D call. The CDR3 is made up of 14 amino acids. CDR1 GTSNPN and CDR2 SVGIG come from the germline V gene (reference sequence). Trimming left V 3 bases short and J 4 bases short, with 13 bases between. The CDR3: CAWSPGQLNQPQHF. In DNA, the CDR3 is TGTGCCTGGAGCCCTGGGCAGCTAAATCAGCCCCAGCATTTT.